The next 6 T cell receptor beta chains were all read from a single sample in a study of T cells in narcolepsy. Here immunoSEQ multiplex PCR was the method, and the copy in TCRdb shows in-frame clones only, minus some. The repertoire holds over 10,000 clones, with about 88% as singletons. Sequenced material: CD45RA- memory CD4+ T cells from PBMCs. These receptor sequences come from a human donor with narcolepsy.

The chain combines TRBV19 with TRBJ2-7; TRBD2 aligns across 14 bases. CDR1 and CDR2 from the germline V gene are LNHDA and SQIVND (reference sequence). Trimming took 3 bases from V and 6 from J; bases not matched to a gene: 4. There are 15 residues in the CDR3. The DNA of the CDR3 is TGTGCCAGTAGTATCGGACTAGCGGGAGGTGGCGAGCAGTACTTC. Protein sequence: CASSIGLAGGGEQYF.

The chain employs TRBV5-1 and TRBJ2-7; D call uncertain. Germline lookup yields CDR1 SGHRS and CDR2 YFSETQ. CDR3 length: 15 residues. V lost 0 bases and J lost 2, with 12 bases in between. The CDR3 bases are TGCGCCAGCAGCTTGGCGATACCAGGAACCTACGAGCAGTACTTC. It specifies CASSLAIPGTYEQYF.

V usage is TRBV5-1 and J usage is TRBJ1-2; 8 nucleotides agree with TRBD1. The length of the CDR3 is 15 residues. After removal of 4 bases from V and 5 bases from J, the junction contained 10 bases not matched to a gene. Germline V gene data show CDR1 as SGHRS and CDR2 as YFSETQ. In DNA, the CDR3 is TGCGCCAGCAGCCGTGGGACAGGAGAGACTTATGGCTACACCTTC. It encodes CASSRGTGETYGYTF.

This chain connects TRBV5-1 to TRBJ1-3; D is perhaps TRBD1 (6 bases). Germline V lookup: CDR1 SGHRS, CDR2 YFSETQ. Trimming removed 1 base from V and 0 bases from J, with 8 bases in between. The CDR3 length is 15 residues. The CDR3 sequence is CASSLKGGSGNTIYF. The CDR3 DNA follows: TGCGCCAGCAGCTTGAAAGGGGGCTCTGGAAACACCATATATTTT.

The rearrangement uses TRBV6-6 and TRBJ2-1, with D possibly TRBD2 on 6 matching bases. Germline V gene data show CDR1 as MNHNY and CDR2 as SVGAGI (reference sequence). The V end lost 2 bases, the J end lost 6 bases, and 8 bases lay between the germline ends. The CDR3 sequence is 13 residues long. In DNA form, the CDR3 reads TGTGCCAGCAGTTACCTTAGCGGCAATGAGCAGTTCTTC. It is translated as CASSYLSGNEQFF.

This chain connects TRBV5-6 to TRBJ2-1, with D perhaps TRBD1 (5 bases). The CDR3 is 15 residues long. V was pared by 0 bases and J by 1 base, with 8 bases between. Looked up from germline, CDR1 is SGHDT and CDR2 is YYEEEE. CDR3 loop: CASSLVQGSYNEQFF. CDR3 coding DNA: TGTGCCAGCAGCTTGGTGCAGGGATCCTACAATGAGCAGTTCTTC. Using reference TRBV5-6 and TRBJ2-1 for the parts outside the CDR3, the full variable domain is DAGVTQSPTHLIKTRGQQVTLRCSPKSGHDTVSWYQQALGQGPQFIFQYYEEEERQRGNFPDRFSGHQFPNYSSELNVNALLLGDSALYLCASSLVQGSYNEQFFGPGTRLTVL.